The clone carrying this TCR beta chain was seen at least ten times. The antigen is undetermined. The data were obtained in a study of CD8 T cells in ankylosing spondylitis. TCRdb independently ran MiXCR on the 5' RACE reads; one entry per CDR3 protein. The table lists about 220,000 distinct CDR3 sequences, roughly 6.6% of them singletons. Study-wide results and limits: Among TCR beta sequences, a motif of under ten highly homologous variants appeared characteristic of ankylosing spondylitis blood. Within matched ankylosing spondylitis synovial fluid, disease-linked clones were reportedly significantly enriched. Clones linked to disease, bearing a CD8+ phenotype, were relatively rare in peripheral blood.

Between the trimmed V and J ends, which lost 4 bases and 4 bases, there was a span of 14 bases. This CDR3 comprises 15 residues. Germline CDR1 LNHDA, CDR2 SQIVND (reference sequence). The specimen sequenced was blood, either unsorted or a sorted T cell fraction (not recorded which). The gene calls are TRBV19 and TRBJ2-1; D ambiguous. The source is a male donor with ankylosing spondylitis. The CDR3 spells CASSNEAAAYNEQFF. As DNA, the CDR3 is TGTGCCAGTAGTAATGAGGCTGCGGCGTACAATGAGCAGTTCTTC.